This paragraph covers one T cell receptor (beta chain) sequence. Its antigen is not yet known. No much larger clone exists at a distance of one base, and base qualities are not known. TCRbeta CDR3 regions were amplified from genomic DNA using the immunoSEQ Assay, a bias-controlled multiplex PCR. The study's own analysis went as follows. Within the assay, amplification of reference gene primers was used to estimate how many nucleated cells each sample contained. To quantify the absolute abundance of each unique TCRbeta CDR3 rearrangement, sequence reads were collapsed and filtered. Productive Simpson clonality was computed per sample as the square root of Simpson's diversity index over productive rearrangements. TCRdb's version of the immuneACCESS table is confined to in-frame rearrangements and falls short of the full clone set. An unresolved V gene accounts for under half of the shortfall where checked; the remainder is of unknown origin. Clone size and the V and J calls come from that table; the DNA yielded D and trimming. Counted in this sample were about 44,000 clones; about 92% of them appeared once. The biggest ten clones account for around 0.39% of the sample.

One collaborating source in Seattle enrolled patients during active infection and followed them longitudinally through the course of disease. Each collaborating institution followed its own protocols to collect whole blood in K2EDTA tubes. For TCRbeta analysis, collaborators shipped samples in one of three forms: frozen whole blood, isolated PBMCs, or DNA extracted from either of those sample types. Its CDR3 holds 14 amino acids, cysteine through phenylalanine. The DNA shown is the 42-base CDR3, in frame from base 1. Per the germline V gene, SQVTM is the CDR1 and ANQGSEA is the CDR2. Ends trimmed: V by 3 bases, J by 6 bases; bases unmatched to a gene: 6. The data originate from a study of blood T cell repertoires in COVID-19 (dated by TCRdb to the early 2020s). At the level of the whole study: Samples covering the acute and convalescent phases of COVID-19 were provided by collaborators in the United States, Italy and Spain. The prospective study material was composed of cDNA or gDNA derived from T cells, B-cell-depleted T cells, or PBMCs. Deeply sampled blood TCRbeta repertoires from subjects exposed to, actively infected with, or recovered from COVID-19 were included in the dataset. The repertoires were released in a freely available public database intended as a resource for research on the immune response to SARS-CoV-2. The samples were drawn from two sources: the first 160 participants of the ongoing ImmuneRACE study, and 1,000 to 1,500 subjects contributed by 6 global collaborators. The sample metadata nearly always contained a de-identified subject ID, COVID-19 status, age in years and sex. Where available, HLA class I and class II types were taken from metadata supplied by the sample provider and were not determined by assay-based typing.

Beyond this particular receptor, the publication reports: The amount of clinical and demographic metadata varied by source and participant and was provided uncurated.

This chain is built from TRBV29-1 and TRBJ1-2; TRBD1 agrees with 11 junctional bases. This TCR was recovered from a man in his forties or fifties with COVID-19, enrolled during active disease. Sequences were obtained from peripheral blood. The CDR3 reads CSVDPGTGGDGYTF. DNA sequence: TGCAGCGTTGACCCCGGGACAGGGGGGGATGGCTACACCTTC.